This entry concerns a single TCR beta chain. Its specificity is unknown. The iRepertoire nested amplicon-rescue multiplex PCR amplified TCR alpha and beta CDR3s from RNA. One entry per CDR3 protein results from TCRdb running MiXCR on the multiplex PCR reads. This table holds roughly 350,000 distinct CDR3 sequences, 41% found once. The data stem from a study of glioma-infiltrating T cells. Across the whole study: Dexamethasone exposure before glioma surgery was limited to six or fewer days. Study-wide results and limits: Non-neoplastic patients had below-expected tissue-blood divergence, while all gliomas exceeded expectation. Signature shared blood CDR3 motifs were enriched in low-divergence and depleted in high-divergence patients.

This CDR3 contains 12 residues. The germline V and J ends were trimmed by 7 bases and 4 bases, with 10 bases remaining between them. CDR1 SNHLY and CDR2 FYNNEI come from the germline V gene. The chain employs TRBV2 and TRBJ1-1; D not certain. Material: glioma tissue, nonneoplastic brain tissue, or PBMCs (not recorded which). This sequence originates from a human donor with low-grade glioma or glioblastoma, undergoing nonglioma brain surgery, or in good health (not recorded which). DNA of the CDR3: TGTGCCAGCACCGAGTGGTCCACTGAAGCTTTCTTT. Amino acids: CASTEWSTEAFF. The variable domain in full, completed from reference TRBV2 and TRBJ1-1, reads EPEVTQTPSHQVTQMGQEVILRCVPISNHLYFYWYRQILGQKVEFLVSFYNNEISEKSEIFDDQFSVERPDGSNFTLKIRSTKLEDSAMYFCASTEWSTEAFFGQGTRLTVV.